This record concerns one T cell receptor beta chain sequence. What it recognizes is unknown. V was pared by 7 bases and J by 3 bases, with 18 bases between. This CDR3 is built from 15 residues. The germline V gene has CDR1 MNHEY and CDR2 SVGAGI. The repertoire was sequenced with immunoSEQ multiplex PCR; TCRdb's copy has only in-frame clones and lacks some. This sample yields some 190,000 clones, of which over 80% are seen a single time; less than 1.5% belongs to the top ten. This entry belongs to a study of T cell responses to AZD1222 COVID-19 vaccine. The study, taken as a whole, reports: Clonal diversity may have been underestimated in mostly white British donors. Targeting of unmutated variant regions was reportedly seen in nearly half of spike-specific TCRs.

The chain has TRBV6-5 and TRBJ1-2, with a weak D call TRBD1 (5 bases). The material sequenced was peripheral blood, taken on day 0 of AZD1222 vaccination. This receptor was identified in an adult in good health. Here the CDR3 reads CASNAYTRDDYGYTF. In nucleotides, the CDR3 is TGTGCCAGCAACGCTTATACCCGGGACGACTATGGCTACACCTTC.